This TCR beta chain was found in a study of cytomegalovirus exposure and HLA in healthy donors. Findings of the study overall: It was only CMV serostatus that was available as immune exposure information.

Deletions cut 3 bases from V and 7 bases from J, with 12 bases between. This CDR3 has 13 amino acids. The germline V gene has CDR1 GTSNPN and CDR2 SVGIG (reference sequence). This clone was picked up a small number of times. Its antigen is still unknown. In the PCR, 60 Vbeta and 13 Jbeta primers were used. The table came from immunoSEQ multiplex PCR; TCRdb's copy has only in-frame clones and leaves some out. The sample has approximately 170,000 clones, around three quarters seen once. The sequencing input was PBMCs. The chain has TRBV30 and TRBJ1-4, with D possibly matching TRBD1 (5 bases). This sequence was found in a woman younger than 35 in good health and CMV-seronegative. The CDR3 nucleotides read TGTGCCTGGAGGCAGACCCAGGGTGAAAAACTGTTTTTT. Protein product: CAWRQTQGEKLFF.